The clone carrying this TCR beta chain appeared a few times. This CDR3 contains 15 residues. Trimming shortened V by 3 bases and J by 5 bases, and 16 bases separated the two germline ends. This sample's TCRbeta library carried unique molecular identifier barcodes. From the PCR reads, TCRdb called clonotypes with MiXCR, one entry per CDR3 protein. The table lists 750,000 to 950,000 distinct CDR3 sequences, roughly 16% of them singletons. This record comes from a study of T-cell reconstitution after alpha-beta-depleted transplantation in children. The source was PBMCs, mostly from graft donor cells, collected 360 days after TCRalphabeta/CD19-depleted stem cell transplant. This TCR came from a male patient between 5 and 17 years old who had a stem cell transplant for acute lymphoblastic leukemia, so the T cells may come from the graft donor. This chain connects TRBV12-3 or TRBV12-4 to TRBJ1-2; a weak D match, TRBD1 (6 bases). CDR3 DNA: TGTGCCAGCAGTTTCCGGGACATACGCCATTATGGCTACACCTTC. Its translation is CASSFRDIRHYGYTF.